Listed below are T cell receptor beta chains from one sample, sequenced in a study of T cell repertoires in cytomegalovirus infection. TCRdb re-analysed the reads in MiXCR, keeping a single row per CDR3 protein. The sample has around 130,000 distinct CDR3 sequences; 8% to 9% are singletons. Sequenced material: PBMCs. The receptor set was obtained from a human donor in good health (CMV status not recorded). Some clones in this sample may be carry-over from other donors' samples. Both conserved end residues are trimmed from each CDR3. Fields, in order: J gene, V gene, CDR3 protein.

J: TRBJ1-5
V: TRBV19
CDR3: ATRTESNQPQH

J: TRBJ2-1
V: TRBV5-1
CDR3: ASSLQPSSDEQF

J: TRBJ2-1
V: TRBV6-2/TRBV6-3
CDR3: ASSKPDSPDEQF

J: TRBJ1-5
V: TRBV7-2
CDR3: ASSPTAGQGYSSNQPQH

J: TRBJ1-2
V: TRBV28
CDR3: ASSFGGRNGYT

J: TRBJ1-6
V: TRBV4-3
CDR3: ASSQASGNSPLH

J: TRBJ2-3
V: TRBV2
CDR3: ASSPVLDSGGDTQY

J: TRBJ2-1
V: TRBV2
CDR3: ASSGQDLYNEQF

J: TRBJ2-7
V: TRBV5-8
CDR3: ASTHRQGTGHEQY

J: TRBJ2-6
V: TRBV27
CDR3: ASREFPGQGDSGANVLT

J: TRBJ2-3
V: TRBV29-1
CDR3: SVSIGGAEDTQY

J: TRBJ2-6
V: TRBV7-2
CDR3: ASSPQGGFGANVLT

J: TRBJ1-2
V: TRBV3-1
CDR3: ASSQGISDYGYT

J: TRBJ1-1
V: TRBV12-3/TRBV12-4
CDR3: ASSLASWNTEAF

J: TRBJ1-1
V: TRBV7-2
CDR3: ASSRRVTAMNTEAF

J: TRBJ2-1
V: TRBV19
CDR3: ASSIEGQQYNEQF

J: TRBJ1-6
V: TRBV6-7
CDR3: ASSYHPVTGENSPLH

J: TRBJ2-1
V: TRBV20-1
CDR3: SASLLAGGNEQF

J: TRBJ1-1
V: TRBV29-1
CDR3: SVAVNPAF

J: TRBJ2-2
V: TRBV2
CDR3: ASSEDLSPGELF

J: TRBJ2-7
V: TRBV28
CDR3: ASSPSIAIVYEQY

J: TRBJ1-4
V: TRBV2
CDR3: ASSRQGEKLF

J: TRBJ1-1
V: TRBV29-1
CDR3: SVGFDGGYTEAF

J: TRBJ1-1
V: TRBV3-1
CDR3: ASTQERYTEAF

J: TRBJ2-1
V: TRBV20-1
CDR3: SAPLRAGGANEQF

J: TRBJ1-1
V: TRBV28
CDR3: ASSFGTGSKGAF

J: TRBJ1-4
V: TRBV7-6
CDR3: ASSLSGSRQEKLF

J: TRBJ2-5
V: TRBV20-1
CDR3: SARLMSGGLGSQY

J: TRBJ1-1
V: TRBV5-1
CDR3: ASSGQINTEAF

J: TRBJ2-7
V: TRBV7-9
CDR3: ASSLAGGGPSYEQY

J: TRBJ1-1
V: TRBV2
CDR3: ASTGQGNTEAF

J: TRBJ2-5
V: TRBV2
CDR3: ASSENFRETQY

J: TRBJ1-1
V: TRBV7-2
CDR3: ASSLERGGNEAF

J: TRBJ2-1
V: TRBV12-3/TRBV12-4
CDR3: ASSLQTGLYNEQF

J: TRBJ1-2
V: TRBV29-1
CDR3: SGSGGGDYGYT

J: TRBJ2-1
V: TRBV20-1
CDR3: SARDGRANEQF

J: TRBJ1-6
V: TRBV6-1
CDR3: ASSDSGSS

J: TRBJ2-3
V: TRBV5-1
CDR3: ASSLALKQDPDTQY

J: TRBJ2-5
V: TRBV7-2
CDR3: AGGGGRAQETQY

J: TRBJ1-1
V: TRBV20-1
CDR3: SGRGQDTEAF

J: TRBJ1-1
V: TRBV7-2
CDR3: ASSLDSAEAF

J: TRBJ1-6
V: TRBV2
CDR3: ASSEGQSSHSPLH

J: TRBJ1-1
V: TRBV5-4
CDR3: ASSAQQGRNTEAF

J: TRBJ1-5
V: TRBV28
CDR3: ASRYQGEGNQPQH

J: TRBJ1-1
V: TRBV7-2
CDR3: ASSLVGLGAF

J: TRBJ2-3
V: TRBV12-3/TRBV12-4
CDR3: ASTLEGLSTDTQY